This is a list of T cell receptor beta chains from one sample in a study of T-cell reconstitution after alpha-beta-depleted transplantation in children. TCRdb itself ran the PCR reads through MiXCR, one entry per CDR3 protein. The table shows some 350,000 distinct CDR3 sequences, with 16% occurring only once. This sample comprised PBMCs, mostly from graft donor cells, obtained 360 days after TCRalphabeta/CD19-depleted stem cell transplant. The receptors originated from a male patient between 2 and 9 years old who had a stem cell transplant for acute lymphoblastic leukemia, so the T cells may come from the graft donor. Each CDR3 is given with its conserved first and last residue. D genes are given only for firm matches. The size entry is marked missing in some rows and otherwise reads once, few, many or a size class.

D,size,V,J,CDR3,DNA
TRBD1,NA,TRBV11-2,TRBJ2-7,CASSPSRDRGGTLYEQYF,TGTGCCAGCAGCCCGTCCCGGGACAGGGGTGGAACTCTCTACGAGCAGTACTTC
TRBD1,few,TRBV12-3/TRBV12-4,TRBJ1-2,CASSPGQAPGYTF,TGTGCCAGCAGTCCGGGACAGGCGCCTGGCTACACCTTC
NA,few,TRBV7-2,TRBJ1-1,CASSLVGGLNTEAFF,TGTGCCAGCAGCTTAGTAGGGGGGCTGAACACTGAAGCTTTCTTT
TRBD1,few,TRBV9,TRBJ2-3,CASSVGQVDTQYF,TGTGCCAGCAGCGTGGGACAGGTGGATACGCAGTATTTT
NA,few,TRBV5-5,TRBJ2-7,CASSSVISIYEQYF,TGTGCCAGCAGCAGCGTCATATCAATCTACGAGCAGTACTTC
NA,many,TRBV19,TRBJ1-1,CASSRFMTAGDTEAFF,TGTGCCAGTAGTAGGTTCATGACAGCCGGGGACACTGAAGCTTTCTTT
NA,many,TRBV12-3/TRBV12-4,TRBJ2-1,CASTLTGTLHNEQFF,TGTGCCAGCACCCTAACCGGGACCCTGCACAATGAGCAGTTCTTC
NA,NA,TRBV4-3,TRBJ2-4,CASSQRASYRAKNIQYF,TGCGCCAGCAGCCAAAGAGCGTCTTATAGAGCCAAAAACATTCAGTACTTC
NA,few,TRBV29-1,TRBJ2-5,CSVAEGLETQYF,TGCAGCGTTGCGGAGGGCCTAGAGACCCAGTACTTC
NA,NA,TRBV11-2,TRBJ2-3,CASSLGDTDTQYF,TGTGCCAGCAGCTTAGGGGACACAGATACGCAGTATTTT
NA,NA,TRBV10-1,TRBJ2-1,CASSESVTGLYYEQFF,TGCGCCAGCAGTGAGTCGGTAACGGGACTGTACTATGAGCAGTTCTTC
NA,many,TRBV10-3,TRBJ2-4,CAISESGDILAKNIQYF,TGTGCCATCAGTGAGTCAGGCGACATACTAGCCAAAAACATTCAGTACTTC
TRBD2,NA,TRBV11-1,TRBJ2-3,CASSYPGTSGRARRTDTQYF,TGTGCCAGCAGCTATCCCGGGACTAGCGGGAGGGCCCGCCGCACAGATACGCAGTATTTT
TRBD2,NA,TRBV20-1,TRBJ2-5,CSAGGLAQETQYF,TGCAGTGCTGGGGGACTAGCCCAAGAGACCCAGTACTTC
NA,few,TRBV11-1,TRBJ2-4,CASSFWGDPGTGRNIQYF,TGTGCCAGCAGCTTTTGGGGCGACCCCGGGACGGGTAGAAACATTCAGTACTTC
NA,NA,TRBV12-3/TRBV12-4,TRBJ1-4,CASKASAWPNEKLFF,TGTGCCAGCAAGGCCAGTGCTTGGCCTAATGAAAAACTGTTTTTT
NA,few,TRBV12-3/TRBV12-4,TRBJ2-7,CASGGTKQYF,TGTGCCAGCGGAGGAACAAAGCAGTACTTC
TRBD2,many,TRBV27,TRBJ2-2,CASSLSPGGPGTGELFF,TGTGCCAGCAGTTTATCTCCGGGAGGGCCTGGAACCGGGGAGCTGTTTTTT
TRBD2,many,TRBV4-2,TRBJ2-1,CASSQLRLAGTNEQFF,TGTGCCAGCAGCCAACTCCGACTAGCGGGAACCAATGAGCAGTTCTTC
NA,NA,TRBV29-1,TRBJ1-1,CSVAVFEGAFF,TGCAGCGTTGCGGTGTTTGAAGGAGCTTTCTTT
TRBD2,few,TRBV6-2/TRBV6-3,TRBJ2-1,CASSYNGLAGRWGSKDEQFF,TGTGCCAGCAGTTATAACGGTCTAGCGGGGAGGTGGGGATCTAAGGATGAGCAGTTCTTC
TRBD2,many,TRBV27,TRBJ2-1,CASSHVGTSGASYNEQFF,TGTGCCAGCAGTCACGTTGGGACTAGCGGGGCCTCCTACAATGAGCAGTTCTTC
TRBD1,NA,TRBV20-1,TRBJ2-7,CCARDGRQGALSSYEQYF,TGCTGTGCTAGAGATGGAAGACAGGGGGCCCTCAGCTCCTACGAGCAGTACTTC
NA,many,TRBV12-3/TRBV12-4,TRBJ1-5,CASSFPHQPQHF,TGTGCCAGCAGTTTCCCACATCAGCCCCAGCATTTT
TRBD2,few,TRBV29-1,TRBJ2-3,CSVETSGTITDTQYF,TGCAGCGTTGAGACTAGCGGGACAATCACAGATACGCAGTATTTT
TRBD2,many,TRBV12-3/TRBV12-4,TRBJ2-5,CASTLAGGETQYF,TGTGCCAGCACCTTAGCGGGAGGAGAGACCCAGTACTTC
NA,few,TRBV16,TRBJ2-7,CASSQLTVSSYEQYF,TGTGCCAGCAGCCAATTAACAGTCAGCTCCTACGAGCAGTACTTC
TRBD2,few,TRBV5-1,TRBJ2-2,CASRGLAGGPANTGELFF,TGCGCCAGCAGGGGACTAGCGGGAGGTCCCGCGAACACCGGGGAGTTGTTTTTT
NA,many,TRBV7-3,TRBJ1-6,CASSFGGDRSPLHF,TGTGCCAGCAGCTTTGGGGGGGATAGATCACCCCTCCACTTT
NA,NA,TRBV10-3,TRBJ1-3,CAISAGSSGNTIYF,TGTGCCATCAGTGCGGGGAGCTCTGGAAACACCATATATTTT
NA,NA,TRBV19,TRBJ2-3,CASSKARGPTDTQYF,TGTGCCAGTAGTAAAGCTCGGGGTCCCACAGATACGCAGTATTTT
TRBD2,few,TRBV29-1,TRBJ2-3,CSVGTSGRTPLHTDTQYF,TGCAGCGTCGGGACTAGCGGGAGGACTCCCCTCCACACAGATACGCAGTATTTT
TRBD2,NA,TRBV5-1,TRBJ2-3,CASSLQSSGSSNGGDTQYF,TGCGCCAGCAGCTTGCAGTCTAGCGGGAGTAGCAATGGTGGGGATACGCAGTATTTT
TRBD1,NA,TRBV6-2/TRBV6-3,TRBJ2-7,CASSRQGWYEQYF,TGTGCCAGCAGCCGACAGGGGTGGTACGAGCAGTACTTC
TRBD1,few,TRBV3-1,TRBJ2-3,CASSHWTGGRIDTQYF,TGTGCCAGCAGCCATTGGACAGGGGGAAGGATAGATACGCAGTATTTT
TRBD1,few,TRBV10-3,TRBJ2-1,CAISGQPGQGVYNEQFF,TGTGCCATCAGTGGCCAGCCGGGACAGGGGGTCTACAATGAGCAGTTCTTC
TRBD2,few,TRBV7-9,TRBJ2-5,CASSFGSGTRQETQYF,TGTGCCAGCAGCTTCGGTAGCGGGACCCGTCAAGAGACCCAGTACTTC
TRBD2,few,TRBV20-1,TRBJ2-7,CSARDYYLAGGPSYEQYF,TGCAGTGCTAGAGATTATTACCTAGCGGGGGGTCCTTCCTACGAGCAGTACTTC
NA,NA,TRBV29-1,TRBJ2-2,CSLLEGGGGELFF,TGCAGCTTGTTGGAGGGAGGAGGCGGGGAGCTGTTTTTT
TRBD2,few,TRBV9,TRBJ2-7,CASSGGLAGSSTPYEQYF,TGTGCCAGCAGCGGGGGACTAGCGGGCTCCAGCACTCCCTACGAGCAGTACTTC
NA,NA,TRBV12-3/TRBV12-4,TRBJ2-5,CASSPGSDQEWAQYF,TGTGCCAGCAGTCCCGGGTCAGATCAAGAGTGGGCCCAGTACTTC
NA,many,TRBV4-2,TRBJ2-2,CASSQGLNTGELFF,TGTGCCAGCAGCCAGGGGCTTAACACCGGGGAGCTGTTTTTT
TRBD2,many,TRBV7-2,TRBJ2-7,CASSRTSGRYEQYF,TGTGCCAGCAGCCGGACTAGCGGGAGATACGAGCAGTACTTC
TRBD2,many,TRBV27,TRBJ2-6,CASRLGAGVGANVLTF,TGTGCCAGCAGGTTGGGAGCGGGGGTAGGGGCCAACGTCCTGACTTTC
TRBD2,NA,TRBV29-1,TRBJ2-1,CSGAGTIMGFNEQFF,TGCAGCGGCGCCGGGACTATTATGGGGTTTAATGAGCAGTTCTTC
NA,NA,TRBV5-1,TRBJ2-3,CASSLAWSEDTQYF,TGCGCCAGCAGCTTGGCGTGGAGTGAAGATACGCAGTATTTT
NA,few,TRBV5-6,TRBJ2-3,CASSLVPNTDTQYF,TGTGCCAGCAGCTTGGTACCTAACACAGATACGCAGTATTTT
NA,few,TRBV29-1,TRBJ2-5,CSGRLQETQYF,TGCAGCGGCAGACTCCAAGAGACCCAGTACTTC
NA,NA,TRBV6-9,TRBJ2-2,CASLRTDLTGELFF,TGTGCCAGCCTTCGGACAGATCTAACCGGGGAGCTGTTTTTT
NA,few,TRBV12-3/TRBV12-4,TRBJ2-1,CASRPDSSYNEQFF,TGTGCCAGCAGGCCTGACTCCTCCTACAATGAGCAGTTCTTC
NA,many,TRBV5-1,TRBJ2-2,CASSVLGENTGELFF,TGCGCCAGCTCAGTGCTTGGAGAGAACACCGGGGAGCTGTTTTTT
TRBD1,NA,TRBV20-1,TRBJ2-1,CSALDRTGVQYNEQFF,TGCAGTGCCTTGGACAGGACAGGGGTTCAGTACAATGAGCAGTTCTTC
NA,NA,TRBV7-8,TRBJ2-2,CASSDSYGQSGELFF,TGTGCCAGCAGCGATTCGTATGGACAGTCCGGGGAGCTGTTTTTT
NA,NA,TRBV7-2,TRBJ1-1,CASSSATEAFF,TGTGCCAGCAGCTCTGCAACGGAAGCTTTCTTT
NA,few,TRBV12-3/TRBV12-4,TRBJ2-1,CASSFGWGPYNEQFF,TGTGCCAGCAGTTTTGGGTGGGGGCCCTACAATGAGCAGTTCTTC
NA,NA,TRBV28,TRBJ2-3,CASTPVTTDTQYF,TGTGCCAGCACCCCCGTCACGACAGATACGCAGTATTTT
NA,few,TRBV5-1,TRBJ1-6,CASSLDRDSPLHF,TGCGCCAGCAGCTTGGACAGAGATTCACCCCTCCACTTT
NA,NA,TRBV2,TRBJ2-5,CASSEGPEETQYF,TGTGCCAGCAGTGAAGGACCGGAAGAGACCCAGTACTTC
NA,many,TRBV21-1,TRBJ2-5,CASRTVGQETQYF,TGTGCCAGCAGGACCGTGGGGCAAGAGACCCAGTACTTC